This T cell receptor beta chain was profiled in a study of T cell responses to AZD1222 COVID-19 vaccine. TCRdb's copy holds only in-frame clones and misses some; the assay was immunoSEQ multiplex PCR. The sample has about 120,000 clones; around 84% are singletons. V was pared by 7 bases and J by 1 base, with 6 bases of the junction left unmatched. Germline assignment: CDR1 SQVTM and CDR2 ANQGSEA. CDR3 length: 13 residues. This clonotype originated in an adult who received the AZD1222 COVID-19 vaccine. The V gene is TRBV29-1, the J gene TRBJ2-7, with 8 positions matching TRBD1. The sequencing here drew on peripheral blood, taken 28 days after the second AZD1222 dose. The CDR3 here is CSGTGQGSYEQYF. In nucleotides, the CDR3 is TGCAGCGGGACCGGACAGGGTTCCTACGAGCAGTACTTC.